The 13 T cell receptor beta chains given below trace back to one sample, sequenced in a study of T-cell reconstitution after alpha-beta-depleted transplantation in children listed by TCRdb under 2016. The method was PCR. The sample was run on an Illumina HiSeq 2500. TCR libraries were prepared with molecular barcoding, using unique molecular identifiers to normalize TCRbeta repertoire quantification. The public sequencing data were trimmed at Q25 with fastp and processed into clonotypes with MiXCR by TCRdb, which kept only in-frame beta chains. All rows with the same CDR3 protein become a single entry with the most common DNA and genes. In this sample the table shows about 210,000 distinct CDR3 sequences, around a sixth of which occur a single time. The top ten clonotypes cover around two fifths of the sample. In light of the paper, this sample's treatment or condition label describes: allogeneic hematopoietic cell transplantation with graft depleted of TCRalphabeta T cells and CD19 B cells.

This material consisted of PBMCs, mostly from graft donor cells, taken 360 days after TCRalphabeta/CD19-depleted stem cell transplant. The receptors come from a male patient aged 2 to 10 who had a stem cell transplant for acute lymphoblastic leukemia, so the T cells may come from the graft donor.

This clonotype was recorded a few times. The chain has TRBV12-3 or TRBV12-4 and TRBJ2-2; 8 nucleotides line up with TRBD1. This CDR3 contains 14 residues. The J segment lost 4 bases and the V segment lost 5 bases, leaving 3 bases of the junction unmatched. As DNA, the CDR3 is TGTGCCAGCAGTCGGACAGGGTCCACCGGGGAGCTGTTTTTT. Amino acid sequence: CASSRTGSTGELFF.

This clonotype was counted ten times or more. CDR3 coding DNA: TGTGCCAGCAGTTTATGGTCCCCGCCCGGCAACAATGAGCAGTTCTTC. Translation gives CASSLWSPPGNNEQFF. The rearrangement joins TRBV12-3 or TRBV12-4 to TRBJ2-1; D unclear. CDR3 length: 16 residues. V shed 2 bases and J shed 5 bases, with 16 bases lying between them.

This chain uses TRBV7-2 with TRBJ2-2, with TRBD2 matching 12 bases. Germline values: CDR1 SGHTA, CDR2 FQGNSA. There are 15 residues in the CDR3. The V segment lost 4 bases and the J segment 9 bases; nucleotides outside the gene matches: 6. CDR3 residues: CASSSRLAGERELFF. Here the CDR3 DNA reads TGTGCCAGCAGCTCCAGACTAGCGGGGGAGAGGGAGCTGTTTTTT.

This clonotype has just one count. V and J are TRBV20-1 and TRBJ2-5, with D possibly matching TRBD2 (6 bases). The V gene lost 1 base and the J gene lost 2 bases, with 17 bases spanning the gap. The CDR3 covers 16 residues. Germline assignment: CDR1 DFQATT and CDR2 SNEGSKA (reference sequence). The CDR3: CSARGGSGGAQETQYF. The CDR3 region has the DNA TGCAGTGCTAGAGGGGGTAGCGGCGGAGCGCAAGAGACCCAGTACTTC.

This clonotype was seen only a few times. The V and J genes are TRBV12-3 or TRBV12-4 and TRBJ2-3; D remains ambiguous. The CDR3 has 15 residues. Trimming stripped 10 bases from V and 1 base from J, with 18 bases between. CDR3 sequence reads: CATRPTPTRTDTQYF. CDR3 nucleotide sequence: TGTGCCACCAGGCCGACTCCGACTCGCACAGATACGCAGTATTTT.

This clonotype came up a few times. V usage is TRBV19 and J usage is TRBJ2-1, with 8 bases aligning to TRBD2. The CDR3 runs 15 residues. CDR1 and CDR2 (germline): LNHDA, SQIVND (reference sequence). Trimming at V came to 6 bases and at J to 1 base, leaving 5 bases not matched to a gene. The DNA of the CDR3 is TGTGCCAGTAGCCGACGGGGGGGGTCCTACAATGAGCAGTTCTTC. Amino acids: CASSRRGGSYNEQFF.

This clonotype has at least ten counts. This rearrangement joins TRBV29-1 to TRBJ2-7; no reliable D call. The CDR3 sequence is 12 residues long. Germline V gives CDR1 SQVTM, CDR2 ANQGSEA. V lost 5 bases and J 4 bases, leaving 12 bases between the germline ends. The CDR3 DNA is TGCAGCGTTATCTCCAGGAGATACGAGCAGTACTTC. Protein: CSVISRRYEQYF.

In this sample, this clonotype turned up many times. V and J are TRBV18 and TRBJ1-4; D is perhaps TRBD1 (5 bases). Germline CDR1 is KGHSH and CDR2 is LQKENI. Trimming took off 3 bases at V and 6 bases at J, with 8 bases between the two ends. The CDR3 is made up of 13 amino acids. CDR3 sequence (DNA): TGTGCCAGCTCACCGGGACCTGATGAAAAACTGTTTTTT. Translation gives CASSPGPDEKLFF. Filled out from reference TRBV18 and TRBJ1-4, the complete variable domain reads NAGVMQNPRHLVRRRGQEARLRCSPMKGHSHVYWYRQLPEEGLKFMVYLQKENIIDESGMPKERFSAEFPKEGPSILRIQQVVRGDSAAYFCASSPGPDEKLFFGSGTQLSVL.

This clonotype was detected a few times. The chain is built from TRBV11-2 and TRBJ1-6, with 9 bases identical to TRBD1. CDR1 SGHAT and CDR2 FQNNGV come from the germline V gene. Trimming removed 5 bases from V and 9 bases from J; junction bases left unmatched: 11. The CDR3 has 16 amino acids. The CDR3 DNA reads as TGTGCCAGCAGCCCTTATGGACAGGGGACGAGTTCACCCCTCCACTTT. It codes for CASSPYGQGTSSPLHF. Drawing the rest from reference TRBV11-2 and TRBJ1-6, the complete variable domain is EAGVAQSPRYKIIEKRQSVAFWCNPISGHATLYWYQQILGQGPKLLIQFQNNGVVDDSQLPKDRFSAERLKGVDSTLKIQPAKLEDSAVYLCASSPYGQGTSSPLHFGNGTRLTVT.

The gene calls are TRBV19 and TRBJ2-7, with 12 positions matching TRBD2. The CDR3 covers 13 residues. The V segment lost 4 bases and the J segment 10 bases; nucleotides outside the gene matches: 5. Germline V lookup: CDR1 LNHDA, CDR2 SQIVND (reference sequence). DNA for the CDR3: TGTGCCAGTAGTAGACGGACTAGCGGGGATCAGTACTTC. Amino acid sequence: CASSRRTSGDQYF. Using reference TRBV19 and TRBJ2-7 for the parts outside the CDR3, the full variable domain is DGGITQSPKYLFRKEGQNVTLSCEQNLNHDAMYWYRQDPGQGLRLIYYSQIVNDFQKGDIAEGYSVSREKKESFPLTVTSAQKNPTAFYLCASSRRTSGDQYFGPGTRLTVT.

This rearrangement joins TRBV4-1 to TRBJ2-3; perhaps TRBD2 as D (6 bases). V was cut by 1 base and J by 0 bases, with 8 bases left in between. Germline lookup yields CDR1 MGHRA and CDR2 YSYEKL. This CDR3 is 15 amino acids long. CDR3 residues: CASSQGSGSTDTQYF. In DNA form, the CDR3 reads TGCGCCAGCAGCCAAGGAAGCGGGAGCACAGATACGCAGTATTTT.

The chain recombines TRBV2 with TRBJ2-1; D assignment may be TRBD1 or TRBD2 (5 bases each). Germline CDR1 SNHLY, CDR2 FYNNEI. V was trimmed by 2 bases and J by 15 bases, leaving 17 bases between them. The CDR3 contains 13 residues. The CDR3 here is CASSEWGIKMGFF. The CDR3 DNA reads TGTGCCAGCAGTGAATGGGGGATCAAGATGGGGTTCTTC.

In its sample, this clonotype was seen many times. This chain links TRBV29-1 with TRBJ2-5, with a possible D match to TRBD2 (6 bases). Germline V gene data show CDR1 as SQVTM and CDR2 as ANQGSEA. The CDR3 totals 13 residues. V lost 7 bases and J 1 base, leaving 13 bases between the germline ends. The CDR3 coding sequence is TGCAGCGCTCGTGGAGGGTTCCAAGAGACCCAGTACTTC. It translates to CSARGGFQETQYF.